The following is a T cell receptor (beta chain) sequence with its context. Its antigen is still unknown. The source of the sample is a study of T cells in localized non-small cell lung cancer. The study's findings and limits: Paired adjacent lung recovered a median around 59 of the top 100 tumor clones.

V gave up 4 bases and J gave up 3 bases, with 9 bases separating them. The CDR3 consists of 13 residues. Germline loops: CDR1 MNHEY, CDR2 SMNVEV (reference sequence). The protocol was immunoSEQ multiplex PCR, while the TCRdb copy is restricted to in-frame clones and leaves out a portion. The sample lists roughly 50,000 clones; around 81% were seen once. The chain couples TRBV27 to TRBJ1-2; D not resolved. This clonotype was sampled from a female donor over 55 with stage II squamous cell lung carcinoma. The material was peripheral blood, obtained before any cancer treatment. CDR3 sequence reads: CASSWEPHYGYTF. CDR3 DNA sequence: TGTGCCAGCAGTTGGGAGCCCCACTATGGCTACACCTTC.